This T cell receptor beta chain was sequenced for a study of shared clonotypes between healthy human individuals. About the research overall: Donors consisted of two women and a few men between 18 and 49.

As concerns this clone: Antigen specificity is unknown.

Profiled with immunoSEQ multiplex PCR; TCRdb holds only in-frame clones, not every one. The sample lists 550,000 to 700,000 clones, 73% occurring once. The study's findings and limits: Clonotypes which were not shared had lower generation probabilities than clonotypes that all four donors shared.

Material: memory CD4+ T cells sorted from blood. The subset: CD45RA-negative fraction. This receptor was taken from a young woman in good health.

The CDR3 nucleotides read TGTGCCAGTACCACAAGGGTCAGAGAGGATGAAGCTTTCTTT. This codes for CASTTRVREDEAFF. The rearrangement links TRBV19 to TRBJ1-1; no firm D call. The CDR3 contains 14 residues. Germline CDR1 and CDR2: LNHDA and SQIVND (reference sequence). Trimming left V 7 bases short and J 7 bases short, with 19 bases between.